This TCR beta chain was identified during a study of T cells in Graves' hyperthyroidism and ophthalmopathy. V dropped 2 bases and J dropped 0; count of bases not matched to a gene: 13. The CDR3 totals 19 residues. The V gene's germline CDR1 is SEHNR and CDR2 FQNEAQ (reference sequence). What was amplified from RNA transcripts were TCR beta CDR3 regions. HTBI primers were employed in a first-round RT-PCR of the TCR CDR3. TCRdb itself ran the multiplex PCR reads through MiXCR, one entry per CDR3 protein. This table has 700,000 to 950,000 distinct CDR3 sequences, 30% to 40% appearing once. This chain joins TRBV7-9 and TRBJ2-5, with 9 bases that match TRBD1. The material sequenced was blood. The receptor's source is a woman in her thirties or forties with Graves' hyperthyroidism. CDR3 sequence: CASSLLTGTGTLYQETQYF. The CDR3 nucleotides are TGTGCCAGCAGCTTACTAACCGGGACAGGGACCCTGTACCAAGAGACCCAGTACTTC.